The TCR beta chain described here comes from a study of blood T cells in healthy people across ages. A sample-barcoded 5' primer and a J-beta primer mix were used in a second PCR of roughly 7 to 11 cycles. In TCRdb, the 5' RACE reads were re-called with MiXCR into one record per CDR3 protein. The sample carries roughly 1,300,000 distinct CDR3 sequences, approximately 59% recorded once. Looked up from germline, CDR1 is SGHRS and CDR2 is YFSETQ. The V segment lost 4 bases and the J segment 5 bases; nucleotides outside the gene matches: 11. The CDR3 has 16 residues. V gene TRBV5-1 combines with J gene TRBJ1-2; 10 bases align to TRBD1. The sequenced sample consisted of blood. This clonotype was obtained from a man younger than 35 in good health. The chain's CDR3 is CASSATGTGDRYGYTF. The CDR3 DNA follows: TGCGCCAGCAGCGCAACCGGGACAGGGGATCGATATGGCTACACCTTC.